This is a list of T cell receptor beta chains from one sample in a study of control samples from healthy donors and cancer patients. The repertoire was sequenced with immunoSEQ multiplex PCR; TCRdb's copy has only in-frame clones and lacks some. Among over 40,000 clones, around nine tenths were seen once, and the ten largest hold roughly 42%. The sample consisted of PBMCs. Receptors were obtained from a man aged 45-65 years with head and neck cancer. Both conserved end residues are trimmed from each CDR3.

v_gene: TRBV20-1
j_gene: TRBJ1-2
CDR3aa: SASFGVNYGYT

v_gene: TRBV9
j_gene: TRBJ2-1
CDR3aa: ASSYRGQGGNEQF

v_gene: TRBV6-6
j_gene: TRBJ1-1
CDR3aa: ASSYRTGGTNTEAF

v_gene: TRBV9
j_gene: TRBJ1-6
CDR3aa: ASSANGVLTSPLH

v_gene: TRBV28
j_gene: TRBJ1-3
CDR3aa: ASRNYGVRATGNTIY

v_gene: TRBV7-8
j_gene: TRBJ2-1
CDR3aa: ASSFEVLDEQF

v_gene: TRBV27
j_gene: TRBJ2-4
CDR3aa: ASSLPLAGGEANIQY

v_gene: TRBV10-3
j_gene: TRBJ2-2
CDR3aa: AISELVAGVGGELF

v_gene: TRBV9
j_gene: TRBJ2-1
CDR3aa: ASSPGGLVNNEQF

v_gene: TRBV7-6
j_gene: TRBJ2-1
CDR3aa: ASSFRAWTGYNEQF

v_gene: TRBV6-5
j_gene: TRBJ1-2
CDR3aa: ASSIPGTGGYGYT

v_gene: TRBV27
j_gene: TRBJ2-7
CDR3aa: ASSLRVGVGAYEQY

v_gene: TRBV27
j_gene: TRBJ1-5
CDR3aa: ASSLAPGTGGFRQPQH

v_gene: TRBV14
j_gene: TRBJ1-6
CDR3aa: ASSLHSSYNSPLH

v_gene: TRBV7-8
j_gene: TRBJ2-3
CDR3aa: ASSLEGAVSTNTQY